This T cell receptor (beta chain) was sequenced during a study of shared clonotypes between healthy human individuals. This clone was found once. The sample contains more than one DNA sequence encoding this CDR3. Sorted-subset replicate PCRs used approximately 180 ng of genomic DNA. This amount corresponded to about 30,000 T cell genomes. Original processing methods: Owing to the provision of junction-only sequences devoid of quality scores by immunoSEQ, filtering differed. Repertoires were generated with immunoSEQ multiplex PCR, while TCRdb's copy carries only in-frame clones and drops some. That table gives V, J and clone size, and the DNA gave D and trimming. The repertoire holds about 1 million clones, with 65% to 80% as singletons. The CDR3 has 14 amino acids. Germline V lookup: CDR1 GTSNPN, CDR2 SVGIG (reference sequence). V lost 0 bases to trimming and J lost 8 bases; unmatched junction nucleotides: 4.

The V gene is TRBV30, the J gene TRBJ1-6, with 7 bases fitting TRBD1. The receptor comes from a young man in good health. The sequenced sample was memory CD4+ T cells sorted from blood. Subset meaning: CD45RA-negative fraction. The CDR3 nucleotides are TGTGCCTGGAGTGTGAGACAGGGAGATTCACCCCTCCACTTT. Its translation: CAWSVRQGDSPLHF.